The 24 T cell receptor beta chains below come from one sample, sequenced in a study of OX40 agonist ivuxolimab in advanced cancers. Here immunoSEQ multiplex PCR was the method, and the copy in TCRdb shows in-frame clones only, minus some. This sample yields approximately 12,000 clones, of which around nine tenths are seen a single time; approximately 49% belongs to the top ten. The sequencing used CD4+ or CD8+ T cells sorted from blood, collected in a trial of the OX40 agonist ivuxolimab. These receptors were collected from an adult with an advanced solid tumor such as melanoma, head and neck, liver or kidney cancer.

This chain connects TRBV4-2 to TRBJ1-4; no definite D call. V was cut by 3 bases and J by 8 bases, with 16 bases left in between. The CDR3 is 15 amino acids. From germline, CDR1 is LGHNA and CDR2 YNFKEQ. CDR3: CASSQEERAGEKLFF. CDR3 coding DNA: TGTGCCAGCAGCCAGGAGGAACGGGCGGGGGAAAAACTGTTTTTT.

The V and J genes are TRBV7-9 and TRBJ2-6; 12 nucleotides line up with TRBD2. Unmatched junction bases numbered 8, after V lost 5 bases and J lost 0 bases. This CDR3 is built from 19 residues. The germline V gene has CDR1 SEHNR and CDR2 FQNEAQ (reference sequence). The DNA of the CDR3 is TGTGCCAGCAGCATATACGGACTAGCGGGGAGCTCTGGGGCCAACGTCCTGACTTTC. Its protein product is CASSIYGLAGSSGANVLTF.

For the CDR3, the DNA is TGCGCCAGCAGCCAAGATAAAGGCCGACTCTACGAGCAGTACTTC. It translates to CASSQDKGRLYEQYF. The chain uses TRBV4-3 and TRBJ2-7, with D uncertain. V lost 0 bases and J 3 bases, leaving 12 bases between the germline ends. Per the germline V gene, CDR1 is LGHNA and CDR2 is YSLEER. CDR3 length equals 15 residues.

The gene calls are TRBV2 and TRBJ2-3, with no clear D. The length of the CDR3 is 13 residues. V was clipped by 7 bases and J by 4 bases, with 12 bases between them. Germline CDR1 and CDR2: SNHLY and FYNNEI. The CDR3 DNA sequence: TGTGCCAGCACAGCCTACCCCCCAGATACGCAGTATTTT. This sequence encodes CASTAYPPDTQYF.

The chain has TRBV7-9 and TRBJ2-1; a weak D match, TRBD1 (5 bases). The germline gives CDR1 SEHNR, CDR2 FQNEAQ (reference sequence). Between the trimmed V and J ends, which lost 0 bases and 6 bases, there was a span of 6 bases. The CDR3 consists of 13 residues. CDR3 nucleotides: TGTGCCAGCAGCTTAGCAGGGGTCAATGAGCAGTTCTTC. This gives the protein CASSLAGVNEQFF.

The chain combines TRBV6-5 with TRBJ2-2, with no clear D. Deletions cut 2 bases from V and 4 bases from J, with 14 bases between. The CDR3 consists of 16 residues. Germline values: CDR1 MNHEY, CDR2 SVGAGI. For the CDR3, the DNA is TGTGCCAGCAGTTACGACTCCAATGCGATCACCGGGGAGCTGTTTTTT. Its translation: CASSYDSNAITGELFF.

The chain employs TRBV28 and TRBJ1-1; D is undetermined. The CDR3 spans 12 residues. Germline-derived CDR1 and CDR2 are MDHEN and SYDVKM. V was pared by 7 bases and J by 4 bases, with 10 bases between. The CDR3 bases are TGTGCCAGCACCCCTGGGCGCACTGAAGCTTTCTTT. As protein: CASTPGRTEAFF.

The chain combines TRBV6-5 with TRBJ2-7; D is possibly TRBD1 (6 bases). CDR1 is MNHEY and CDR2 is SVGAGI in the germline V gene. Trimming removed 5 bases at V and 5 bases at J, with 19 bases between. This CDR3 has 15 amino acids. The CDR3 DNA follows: TGTGCCAGCAGTCAGCCAAACTCAGGGGATCACGAGCAGTACTTC. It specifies CASSQPNSGDHEQYF.

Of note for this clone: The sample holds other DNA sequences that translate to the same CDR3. As DNA, the CDR3 is TGTGCCAGCAGCGAAGGACTGAAGCCCTACGAGCAGTACTTC. This codes for CASSEGLKPYEQYF. The V gene is TRBV7-2, the J gene TRBJ2-7; D is possibly TRBD2 (5 bases). Germline V CDR1 and CDR2: SGHTA, FQGNSA. The CDR3 length is 14 residues. V was pared by 5 bases and J by 2 bases, with 13 bases between.

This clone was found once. The CDR3 nucleotides read TGCGCCAGCAGCTTGTACGTCTACCAAGAGACCCAGTACTTC. Its protein is CASSLYVYQETQYF. The rearrangement links TRBV5-1 to TRBJ2-5; no reliable D call. CDR1 SGHRS and CDR2 YFSETQ come from the germline V gene. V dropped 1 base and J dropped 0 bases, with 7 bases sitting between them. The CDR3 spans 14 residues.

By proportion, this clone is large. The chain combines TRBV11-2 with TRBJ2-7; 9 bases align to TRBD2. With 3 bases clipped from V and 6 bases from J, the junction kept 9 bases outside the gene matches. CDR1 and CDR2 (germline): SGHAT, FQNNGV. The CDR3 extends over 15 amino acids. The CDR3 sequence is CASSLSYGLASEQYF. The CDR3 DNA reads TGTGCCAGCAGCTTGAGTTACGGACTAGCGAGCGAGCAGTACTTC.

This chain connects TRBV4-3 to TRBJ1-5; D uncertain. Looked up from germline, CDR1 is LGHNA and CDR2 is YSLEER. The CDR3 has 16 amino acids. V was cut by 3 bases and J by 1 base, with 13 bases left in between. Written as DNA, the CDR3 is TGCGCCAGCAGCCAGCTGGCAGGCCTAAGCAATCAGCCCCAGCATTTT. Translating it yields CASSQLAGLSNQPQHF.

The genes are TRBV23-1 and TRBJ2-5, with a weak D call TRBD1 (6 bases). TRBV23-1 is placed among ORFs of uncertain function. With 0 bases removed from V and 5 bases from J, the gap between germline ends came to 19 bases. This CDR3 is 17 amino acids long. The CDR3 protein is CASSQSGRNDDRETQYF. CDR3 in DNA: TGCGCCAGCAGTCAATCGGGAAGGAACGACGACAGGGAGACCCAGTACTTC.

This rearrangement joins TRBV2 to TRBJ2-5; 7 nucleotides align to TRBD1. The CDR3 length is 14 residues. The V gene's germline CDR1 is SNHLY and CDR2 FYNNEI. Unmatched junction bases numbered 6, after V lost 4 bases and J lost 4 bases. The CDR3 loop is CASSGRQGVETQYF. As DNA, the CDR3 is TGTGCCAGCAGTGGGAGGCAGGGGGTAGAGACCCAGTACTTC.

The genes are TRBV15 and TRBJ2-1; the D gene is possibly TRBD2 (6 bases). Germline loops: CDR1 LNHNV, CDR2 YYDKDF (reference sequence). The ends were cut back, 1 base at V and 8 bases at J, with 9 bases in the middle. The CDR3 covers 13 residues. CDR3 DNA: TGTGCCACCAGCAGAGGGGGCGGGGATGAGCAGTTCTTC. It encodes CATSRGGGDEQFF.

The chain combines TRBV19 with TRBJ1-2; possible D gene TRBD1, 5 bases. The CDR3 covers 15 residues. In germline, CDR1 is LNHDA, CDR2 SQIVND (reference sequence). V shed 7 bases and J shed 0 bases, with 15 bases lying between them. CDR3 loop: CASTMGLGTNYGYTF. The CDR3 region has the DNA TGTGCCAGTACCATGGGGCTGGGAACTAACTATGGCTACACCTTC.

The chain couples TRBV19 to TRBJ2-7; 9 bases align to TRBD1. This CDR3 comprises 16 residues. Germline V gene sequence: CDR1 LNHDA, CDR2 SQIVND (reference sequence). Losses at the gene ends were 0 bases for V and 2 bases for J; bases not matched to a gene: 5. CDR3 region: CASSIDSGTGTYEQYF. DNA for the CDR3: TGTGCCAGTAGTATAGACTCCGGGACAGGGACCTACGAGCAGTACTTC. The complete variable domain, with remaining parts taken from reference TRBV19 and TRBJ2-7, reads DGGITQSPKYLFRKEGQNVTLSCEQNLNHDAMYWYRQDPGQGLRLIYYSQIVNDFQKGDIAEGYSVSREKKESFPLTVTSAQKNPTAFYLCASSIDSGTGTYEQYFGPGTRLTVT.

Here the CDR3 DNA reads TGTGCCACCAGCAGAGATGTGGCTAGCAACAACAATGAGCAGTTCTTC. It specifies CATSRDVASNNNEQFF. J is TRBJ2-1 and V is TRBV15, with a tentative D call TRBD2 (5 bases). The germline V gene has CDR1 LNHNV and CDR2 YYDKDF (reference sequence). The CDR3 spans 16 residues. The V end lost 0 bases, the J end lost 5 bases, and 14 bases lay between the germline ends.

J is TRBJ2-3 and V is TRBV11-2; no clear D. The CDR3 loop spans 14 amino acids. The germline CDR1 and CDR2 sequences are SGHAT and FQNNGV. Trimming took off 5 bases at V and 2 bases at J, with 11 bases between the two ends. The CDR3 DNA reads TGTGCCAGCAGCCAATGGGGAATCACAGATACGCAGTATTTT. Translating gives CASSQWGITDTQYF. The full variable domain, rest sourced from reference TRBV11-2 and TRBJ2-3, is EAGVAQSPRYKIIEKRQSVAFWCNPISGHATLYWYQQILGQGPKLLIQFQNNGVVDDSQLPKDRFSAERLKGVDSTLKIQPAKLEDSAVYLCASSQWGITDTQYFGPGTRLTVL.

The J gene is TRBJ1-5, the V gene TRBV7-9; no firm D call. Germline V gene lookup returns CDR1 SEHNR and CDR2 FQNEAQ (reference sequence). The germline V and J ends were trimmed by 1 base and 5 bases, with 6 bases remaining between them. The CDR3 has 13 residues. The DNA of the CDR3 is TGTGCCAGCAGCTTAGGTAGGGATCAGCCCCAGCATTTT. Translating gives CASSLGRDQPQHF.

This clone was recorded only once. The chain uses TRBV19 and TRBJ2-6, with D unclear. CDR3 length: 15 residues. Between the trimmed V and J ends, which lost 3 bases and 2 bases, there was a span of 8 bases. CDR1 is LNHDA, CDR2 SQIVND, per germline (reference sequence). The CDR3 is CASSIGSAGANVLTF. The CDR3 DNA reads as TGTGCCAGTAGTATCGGCAGTGCTGGGGCCAACGTCCTGACTTTC.

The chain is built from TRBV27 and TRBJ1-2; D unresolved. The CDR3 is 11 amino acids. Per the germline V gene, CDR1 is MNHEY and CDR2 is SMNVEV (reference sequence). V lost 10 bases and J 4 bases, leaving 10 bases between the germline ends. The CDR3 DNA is TGTGCCATTTATACCGGCTATGGCTACACCTTC. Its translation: CAIYTGYGYTF.

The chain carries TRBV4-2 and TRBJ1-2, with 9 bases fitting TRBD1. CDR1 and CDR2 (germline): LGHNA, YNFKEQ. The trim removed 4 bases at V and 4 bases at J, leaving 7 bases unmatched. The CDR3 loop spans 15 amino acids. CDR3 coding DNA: TGTGCCAGCAGCCTAGCGGGACAGGGACTCTATGGCTACACCTTC. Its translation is CASSLAGQGLYGYTF.

The DNA for the CDR3 is TGTGCCAGCAGACCGGGACTAGCGGTAAAGGGGACAGATACGCAGTATTTT. Its translation is CASRPGLAVKGTDTQYF. The V call is TRBV28, the J call TRBJ2-3; 11 nucleotides align to TRBD2. CDR3 length equals 17 residues. V lost 6 bases and J lost 3; bases outside the gene matches: 11. Looked up from germline, CDR1 is MDHEN and CDR2 is SYDVKM. The entire variable domain, with the rest obtained from reference TRBV28 and TRBJ2-3, is as follows: DVKVTQSSRYLVKRTGEKVFLECVQDMDHENMFWYRQDPGLGLRLIYFSYDVKMKEKGDIPEGYSVSREKKERFSLILESASTNQTSMYLCASRPGLAVKGTDTQYFGPGTRLTVL.